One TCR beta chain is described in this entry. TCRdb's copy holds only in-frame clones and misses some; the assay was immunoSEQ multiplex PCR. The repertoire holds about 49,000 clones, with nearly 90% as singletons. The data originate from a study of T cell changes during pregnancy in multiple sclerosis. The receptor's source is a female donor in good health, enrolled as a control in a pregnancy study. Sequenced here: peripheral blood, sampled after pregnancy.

The CDR3: CASSLNPTGGISPLHF. In nucleotides, the CDR3 is TGTGCCAGTAGCCTCAACCCGACAGGGGGCATCTCACCCCTCCACTTT. This chain joins TRBV19 and TRBJ1-6; 10 positions agree with TRBD1. Trimming at V came to 6 bases and at J to 10 bases, leaving 12 bases not matched to a gene. CDR3 length equals 16 residues. CDR1 LNHDA and CDR2 SQIVND come from the germline V gene (reference sequence).